This TCR beta chain was captured in a study of CD8+ T cells in alopecia areata. CDR1 is SQVTM and CDR2 is ANQGSEA in the germline V gene. The CDR3 extends over 14 amino acids. V lost 6 bases and J lost 8, with 22 bases in between. Once RNA had been extracted, it was reverse transcribed into cDNA to act as the sequencing template. Sequenced by immunoSEQ multiplex PCR; TCRdb stores in-frame clones only, minus some. The sample has 150,000 to 200,000 clones, approximately 65% seen once. The treatment here: oral pan-JAK inhibitor, 5-10 mg twice daily. This clonotype was sampled from a human donor with alopecia areata. Specimen: CD4+ T cells sorted from blood, collected at week 4, from a patient treated with tofacitinib. This chain connects TRBV29-1 to TRBJ1-1; TRBD1 is a possible D gene (5 bases). The CDR3 spells CSVLGGPEGREAFF. In nucleotides, the CDR3 is TGCAGCGTCCTCGGGGGACCGGAGGGTCGCGAAGCTTTCTTT.